This TCR beta chain was obtained from a study of radiation and T cells in renal cell carcinoma. General study findings and limits: From baseline, blood top tumor clonotypes peaked at 2 weeks post-radiation. Pretreatment tumor biopsies were lacking, so baseline clonotypes are unknown.

Deletions cut 0 bases from V and 4 bases from J, with 6 bases between. This CDR3 spans 13 amino acids. From germline, CDR1 is SSHAT and CDR2 FNYEAQ (reference sequence). The data were produced by immunoSEQ multiplex PCR, yet TCRdb's version contains in-frame clones alone and is incomplete. The table has tens of thousands of clones, 70% to 85% seen once. Time point described: baseline pretreatment blood. Documented treatment: 15 Gy SBRT to primary tumor, nephrectomy 4 weeks later. The tumor was a clear cell renal cell carcinoma. This clone appeared once. What it recognizes is unknown. Different DNA sequences within this sample yield the same CDR3.

The V and J genes are TRBV7-7 and TRBJ2-5, with D perhaps matching TRBD1 or TRBD2 (5 bases each). This clonotype was obtained from a man in his fifties or sixties with renal cell carcinoma. The sample was blood, taken from a patient whose treatment included radiotherapy and nephrectomy. The CDR3 here is CASSLAGGETQYF. CDR3 in DNA: TGTGCCAGCAGCTTAGCTGGGGGAGAGACCCAGTACTTC.